This entry is about one T cell receptor beta chain. The treatment denotes: oral pan-JAK inhibitor, 5-10 mg twice daily. These data come from a study of CD8+ T cells in alopecia areata. TCR sequencing used cDNA made by reverse transcription of extracted RNA. Generated by immunoSEQ multiplex PCR, the TCRdb table keeps only in-frame clones and is missing some. The sample consists of approximately 210,000 clones, approximately 70% of them appearing once. This CDR3 spans 16 amino acids. With 0 bases removed from V and 0 bases from J, the gap between germline ends came to 13 bases. CDR1 and CDR2 from the germline V gene are SGHRS and YFSETQ.

The specimen was CD4+ T cells sorted from blood, collected at roughly week 45, from a patient treated with tofacitinib. The chain recombines TRBV5-1 with TRBJ2-7, with D possibly TRBD2 on 6 matching bases. The clonotype comes from a human donor with alopecia areata. The CDR3 sequence is CASSLVAAGRSYEQYF. The CDR3 DNA reads as TGCGCCAGCAGCTTGGTGGCGGCGGGGCGCTCCTACGAGCAGTACTTC.